These 5 T cell receptor beta chains came from one sample sequenced in a study of identical twins. Each CDR3 protein gets one entry after TCRdb re-called the 5' RACE reads with MiXCR. This sample has roughly 1.6 million distinct CDR3 sequences, with about 32% found just once. Sequenced input: cord blood. These receptors were collected from a newborn girl in good health.

This clonotype was detected a few times. The chain is built from TRBV29-1 and TRBJ1-2; 8 nucleotides agree with TRBD1. Germline-derived CDR1 and CDR2 are SQVTM and ANQGSEA. V shed 7 bases and J 8 bases; nucleotides not matched to a gene: 9. CDR3 length: 12 residues. The CDR3 bases are TGCAGCGCCCACTACAGGGGGGAGGGCTACACCTTC. Its protein is CSAHYRGEGYTF.

This clonotype was detected a few times. The V call is TRBV25-1, the J call TRBJ2-5; TRBD1 is a possible D gene (5 bases). The germline V gene encodes CDR1 MGHDK and CDR2 SYGVNS. The germline V and J ends were trimmed by 7 bases and 4 bases, with 13 bases remaining between them. This CDR3 has 13 residues. The CDR3 DNA reads TGTGCCAGCACCATAGGGGAAAGAGAGACCCAGTACTTC. Its protein product is CASTIGERETQYF.

This clonotype was found a few times. CDR3 bases: TGTGCCAGCACTGATTTTCTCCCAGGCCGAAAAGGGGCAGATACGCAGTATTTT. Its translation: CASTDFLPGRKGADTQYF. The chain couples TRBV12-3 or TRBV12-4 to TRBJ2-3; TRBD1 is a possible D gene (5 bases). The V and J ends lost 7 bases and 4 bases respectively, with 27 bases between them. The CDR3 extends over 18 amino acids.

The chain is built from TRBV5-1 and TRBJ2-5; weak D call: TRBD2 (5 bases). The length of the CDR3 is 14 residues. Per germline, CDR1 SGHRS and CDR2 YFSETQ. The germline V and J ends were trimmed by 4 bases and 1 base, with 11 bases remaining between them. CDR3 sequence (DNA): TGCGCCAGCAGCACTGTAGCGAGCCAAGAGACCCAGTACTTC. Amino acids: CASSTVASQETQYF.

The chain has TRBV3-1 and TRBJ2-5, with 8 bases aligning to TRBD2. Per the germline V gene, CDR1 is LGHDT and CDR2 is YNNKEL (reference sequence). This CDR3 is 16 amino acids long. After removal of 0 bases from V and 6 bases from J, the junction contained 9 bases not matched to a gene. The CDR3 nucleotides read TGTGCCAGCAGCCAAGAGCTGGGACTAGTTATGAAGACCCAGTACTTC. It translates to CASSQELGLVMKTQYF.